This T cell receptor beta chain was captured by sequencing in a study of preoperative IRX-2 immunotherapy in early breast cancer. This CDR3 region has 14 residues. The V gene lost 6 bases and the J gene lost 0 bases, with 11 bases spanning the gap. Germline V gene sequence: CDR1 SGHNT, CDR2 YENEEA. Noted treatment: preoperative locoregional IRX-2 cytokine immunotherapy. Preoperative locoregional IRX-2 cytokine immunotherapy was tested in the phase Ib source study. This clone was counted only a few times. Assay: immunoSEQ multiplex PCR; the TCRdb copy retains only in-frame clones and omits some. The sample records 30,000 to 45,000 clones, around four fifths being singletons.

The chain is built from TRBV11-3 and TRBJ1-1; no reliable D call. The starting material was lymph node tissue, obtained after IRX-2 immunotherapy. The receptor's source is a human donor with breast cancer. The CDR3 bases are TGTGCCAGCAGAAAGATTACAGTGAACACTGAAGCTTTCTTT. Translated, it gives CASRKITVNTEAFF.